Shown below are 8 T cell receptor beta chains from a single sample sequenced in a study of regulatory T cells in long-lasting Graves disease. Time point defined: newly diagnosed GD, antithyroid drugs for less than 3 months. After RNA was extracted from PBMCs, the TCR library was made from it. Building of the TCR beta libraries involved iRepertoire HTBI primers and Arm-PCR of CDR3 regions. TCRdb fed the multiplex PCR reads into MiXCR, producing one record per CDR3 protein. Of roughly 560,000 distinct CDR3 sequences in the sample, more than 10% were seen once. A further study also used this sample, focusing on T cells in Graves' hyperthyroidism and ophthalmopathy.

The starting material was peripheral blood mononuclear cells (PBMCs), obtained at new diagnosis, from a patient treated with antithyroid drugs. The receptors here all came from a woman between 25 and 40 years old with Graves disease.

V usage is TRBV10-1 and J usage is TRBJ2-1; no reliable D call. Between the trimmed V and J ends, which lost 6 bases and 4 bases, there was a span of 16 bases. The CDR3 runs to 15 residues. Germline CDR1 and CDR2: WNHNN and SYGVQD (reference sequence). The CDR3 is CASRVGGHLYNEQFF. The CDR3 DNA reads TGCGCCAGCAGGGTTGGCGGCCATTTATACAATGAGCAGTTCTTC.

This clonotype was found a few times. This chain joins TRBV28 and TRBJ2-4, with D hard to call. Trimming pared 4 bases from V and 0 bases from J, leaving 10 bases between. CDR1 is MDHEN, CDR2 SYDVKM, per germline. The CDR3 spans 15 residues. CDR3 DNA: TGTGCCAGCAGTTACCCTACCCAAGCCAAAAACATTCAGTACTTC. This translates into CASSYPTQAKNIQYF.

This clonotype came up a few times. A read error may explain this, as a much larger clone is one base away. CDR3 residues: CASSLENSGNTIYF. DNA for the CDR3: TGTGCCAGCAGCTTAGAGAACTCTGGAAACACCATATATTTT. The chain carries TRBV7-8 and TRBJ1-3; D is unclear. The germline CDR1 and CDR2 sequences are SGHVS and FQNEAQ. Trimming shortened V by 1 base and J by 0 bases, and 4 bases separated the two germline ends. The CDR3 runs 14 residues.

This clonotype was seen only a few times. The chain carries TRBV7-3 and TRBJ1-5, with TRBD1 matching 8 bases. The V segment lost 2 bases and the J segment 13 bases; nucleotides outside the gene matches: 7. This CDR3 contains 13 residues. Germline CDR1 and CDR2: SGHTA and FQGTGA. CDR3 sequence reads: CASSLATGATQHF. For the CDR3, the DNA is TGTGCCAGCAGCTTAGCGACAGGGGCCACTCAGCATTTT.

This clonotype was seen more than once but under ten times. The chain employs TRBV5-5 and TRBJ2-4; D may correspond to TRBD1 or TRBD2 (5 bases each). V was trimmed by 2 bases and J by 6 bases, leaving 15 bases between them. This CDR3 comprises 15 residues. Germline V gene data show CDR1 as SGHKS and CDR2 as YYEKEE (reference sequence). The CDR3 region has the DNA TGTGCCAGCAGCTTTACCGGGACGGGGTTAAACATTCAGTACTTC. Its translation is CASSFTGTGLNIQYF.

This clonotype showed up many times. The chain recombines TRBV11-3 with TRBJ2-7, with 8 nucleotides matching TRBD2. Germline CDR1 SGHNT, CDR2 YENEEA. The trim removed 3 bases at V and 3 bases at J, leaving 10 bases unmatched. This CDR3 contains 16 residues. The CDR3 is CASSFLAGERDYEQYF. CDR3 DNA: TGTGCCAGCAGCTTCCTAGCGGGTGAAAGGGACTACGAGCAGTACTTC.

The rearrangement uses TRBV28 and TRBJ2-1; TRBD1 matches at 12 bases. The CDR3 contains 17 residues. Unmatched junction bases numbered 10, after V lost 6 bases and J lost 4 bases. In germline, CDR1 is MDHEN, CDR2 SYDVKM. CDR3: CASSTGTGGESYNEQFF. The CDR3 region has the DNA TGTGCCAGCAGCACCGGGACAGGGGGCGAGTCGTACAATGAGCAGTTCTTC.

This clonotype was seen repeatedly, ten times or more. CDR3 in amino acids: CASNRPLDGNQPQHF. CDR3 coding DNA: TGTGCCAGCAACAGACCCCTTGATGGGAATCAGCCCCAGCATTTT. The chain recombines TRBV28 with TRBJ1-5; D remains unclear. Germline CDR1 is MDHEN and CDR2 is SYDVKM. This CDR3 contains 15 residues. The germline V and J ends were trimmed by 7 bases and 4 bases, with 17 bases remaining between them.